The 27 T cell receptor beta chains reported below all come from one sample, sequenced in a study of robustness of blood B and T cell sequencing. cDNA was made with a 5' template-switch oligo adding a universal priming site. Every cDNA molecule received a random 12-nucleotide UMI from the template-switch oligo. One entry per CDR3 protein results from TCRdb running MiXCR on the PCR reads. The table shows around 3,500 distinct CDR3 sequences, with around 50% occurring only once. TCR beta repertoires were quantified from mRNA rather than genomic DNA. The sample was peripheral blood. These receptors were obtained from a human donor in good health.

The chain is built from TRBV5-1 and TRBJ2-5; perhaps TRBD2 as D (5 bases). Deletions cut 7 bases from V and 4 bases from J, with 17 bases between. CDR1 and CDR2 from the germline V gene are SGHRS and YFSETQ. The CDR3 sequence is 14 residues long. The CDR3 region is CASYPYRGGETQYF. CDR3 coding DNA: TGCGCCAGCTATCCATACCGGGGTGGAGAGACCCAGTACTTC.

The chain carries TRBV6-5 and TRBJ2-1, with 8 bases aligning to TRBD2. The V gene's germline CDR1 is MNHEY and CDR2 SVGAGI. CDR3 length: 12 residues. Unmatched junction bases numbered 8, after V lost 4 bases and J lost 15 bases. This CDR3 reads CASSSTTSEAFF. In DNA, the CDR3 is TGTGCCAGCAGTTCGACGACTAGCGAGGCGTTCTTC.

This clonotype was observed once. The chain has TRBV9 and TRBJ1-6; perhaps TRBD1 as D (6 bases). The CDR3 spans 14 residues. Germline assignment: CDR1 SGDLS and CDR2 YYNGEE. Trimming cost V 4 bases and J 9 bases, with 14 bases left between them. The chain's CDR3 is CASSTRGLGSPLHF. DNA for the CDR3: TGTGCCAGCAGCACCAGGGGTTTGGGTTCACCCCTCCACTTT.

CDR3 amino acids: CSVGQGNSYEQYF. The CDR3 nucleotides are TGCAGCGTTGGACAGGGAAACTCCTACGAGCAGTACTTC. The V call is TRBV29-1, the J call TRBJ2-7; 7 bases match TRBD1. The V gene's germline CDR1 is SQVTM and CDR2 ANQGSEA. The CDR3 loop spans 13 amino acids. J lost 0 bases, V lost 4 bases, and 3 bases had no gene match.

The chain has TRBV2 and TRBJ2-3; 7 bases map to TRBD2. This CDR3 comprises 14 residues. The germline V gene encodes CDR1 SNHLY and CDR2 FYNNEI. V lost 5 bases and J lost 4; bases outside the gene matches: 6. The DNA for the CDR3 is TGTGCCAGCAGTTACAGCGGGGTCGCAGATACGCAGTATTTT. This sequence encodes CASSYSGVADTQYF.

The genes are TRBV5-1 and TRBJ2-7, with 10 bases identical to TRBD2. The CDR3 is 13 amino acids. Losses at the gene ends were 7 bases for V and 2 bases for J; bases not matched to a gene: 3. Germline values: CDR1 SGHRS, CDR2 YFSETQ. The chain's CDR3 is CASASGGAYEQYF. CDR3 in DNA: TGCGCCAGCGCTAGCGGGGGTGCCTACGAGCAGTACTTC.

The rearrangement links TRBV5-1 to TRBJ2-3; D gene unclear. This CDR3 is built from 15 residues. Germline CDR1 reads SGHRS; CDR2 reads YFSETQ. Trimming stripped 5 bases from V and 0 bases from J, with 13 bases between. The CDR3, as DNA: TGCGCCAGCAGGGCTATTGGCTGGAGCACAGATACGCAGTATTTT. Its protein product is CASRAIGWSTDTQYF. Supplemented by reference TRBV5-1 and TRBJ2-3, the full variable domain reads KAGVTQTPRYLIKTRGQQVTLSCSPISGHRSVSWYQQTPGQGLQFLFEYFSETQRNKGNFPGRFSGRQFSNSRSEMNVSTLELGDSALYLCASRAIGWSTDTQYFGPGTRLTVL.

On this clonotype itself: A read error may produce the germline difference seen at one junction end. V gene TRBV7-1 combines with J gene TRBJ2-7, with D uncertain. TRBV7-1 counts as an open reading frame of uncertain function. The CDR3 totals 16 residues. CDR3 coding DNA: TGTGCCAGCAGCCCAGCGCTCTCTATTAGCCCCTACGAGCAGTACTTC. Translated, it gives CASSPALSISPYEQYF.

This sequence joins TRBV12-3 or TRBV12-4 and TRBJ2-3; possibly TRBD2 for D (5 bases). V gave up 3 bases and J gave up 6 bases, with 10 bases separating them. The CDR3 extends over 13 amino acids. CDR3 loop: CASSLTNTDTQYF. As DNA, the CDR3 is TGTGCCAGCAGTTTGACTAATACGGATACGCAGTATTTT.

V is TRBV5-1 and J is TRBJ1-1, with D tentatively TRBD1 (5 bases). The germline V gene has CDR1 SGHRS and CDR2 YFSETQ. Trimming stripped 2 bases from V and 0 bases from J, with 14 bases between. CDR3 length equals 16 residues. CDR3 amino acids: CASSFREGAMNTEAFF. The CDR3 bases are TGCGCCAGCAGCTTCAGGGAAGGGGCTATGAACACTGAAGCTTTCTTT.

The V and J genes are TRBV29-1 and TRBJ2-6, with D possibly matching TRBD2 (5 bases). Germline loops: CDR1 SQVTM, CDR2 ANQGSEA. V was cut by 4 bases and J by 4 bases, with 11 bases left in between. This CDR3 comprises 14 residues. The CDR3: CSVVEGTGANVLTF. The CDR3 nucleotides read TGCAGCGTTGTTGAGGGTACCGGGGCCAACGTCCTGACTTTC.

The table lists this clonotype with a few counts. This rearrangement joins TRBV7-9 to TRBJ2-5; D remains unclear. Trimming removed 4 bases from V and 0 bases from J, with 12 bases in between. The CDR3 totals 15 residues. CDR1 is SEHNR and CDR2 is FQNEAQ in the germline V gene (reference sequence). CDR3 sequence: CASSSTLSYQETQYF. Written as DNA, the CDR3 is TGTGCCAGCAGCTCGACATTATCGTACCAAGAGACCCAGTACTTC. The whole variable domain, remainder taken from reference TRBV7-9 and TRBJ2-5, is DTGVSQNPRHKITKRGQNVTFRCDPISEHNRLYWYRQTLGQGPEFLTYFQNEAQLEKSRLLSDRFSAERPKGSFSTLEIQRTEQGDSAMYLCASSSTLSYQETQYFGPGTRLLVL.

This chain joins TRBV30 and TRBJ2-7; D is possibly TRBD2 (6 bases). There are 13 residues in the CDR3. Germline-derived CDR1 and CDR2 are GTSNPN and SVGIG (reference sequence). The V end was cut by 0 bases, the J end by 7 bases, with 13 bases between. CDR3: CAWSVQRAGEQYF. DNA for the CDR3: TGTGCCTGGAGTGTACAGAGGGCGGGAGAGCAGTACTTC.

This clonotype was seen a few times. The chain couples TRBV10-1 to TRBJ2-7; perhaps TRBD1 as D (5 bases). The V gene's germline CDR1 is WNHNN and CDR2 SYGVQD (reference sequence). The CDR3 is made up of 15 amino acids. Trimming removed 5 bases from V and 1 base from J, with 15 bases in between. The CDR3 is CASSQGSAGSYEQYF. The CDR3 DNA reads TGCGCCAGCAGTCAAGGGTCGGCAGGGTCCTACGAGCAGTACTTC.

CDR3 nucleotides: TGTGCCAGCACCGATAGCGGGGGGATGGTTGAGCAGTTCTTC. This translates into CASTDSGGMVEQFF. This chain joins TRBV11-3 and TRBJ2-1; 10 bases line up with TRBD2. The CDR3 has 14 amino acids. V lost 7 bases and J lost 9; bases outside the gene matches: 9. Germline-derived CDR1 and CDR2 are SGHNT and YENEEA.

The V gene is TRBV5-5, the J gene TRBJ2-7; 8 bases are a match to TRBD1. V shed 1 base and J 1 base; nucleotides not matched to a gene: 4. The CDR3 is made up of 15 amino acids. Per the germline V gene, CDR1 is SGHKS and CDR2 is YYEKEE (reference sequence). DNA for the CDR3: TGTGCCAGCAGCTTGTCGGGACAGGCTTCCTACGAGCAGTACTTC. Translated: CASSLSGQASYEQYF.

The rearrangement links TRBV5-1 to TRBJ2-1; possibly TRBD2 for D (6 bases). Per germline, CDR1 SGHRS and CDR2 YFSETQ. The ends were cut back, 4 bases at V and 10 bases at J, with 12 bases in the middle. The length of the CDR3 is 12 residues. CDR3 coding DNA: TGCGCCAGCAGCCAGGGAGGCGGAGAGCAGTTCTTC. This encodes CASSQGGGEQFF.

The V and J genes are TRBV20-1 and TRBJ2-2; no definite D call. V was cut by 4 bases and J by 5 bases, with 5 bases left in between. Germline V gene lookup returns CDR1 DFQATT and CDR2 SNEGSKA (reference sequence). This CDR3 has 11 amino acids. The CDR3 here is CSATHTGELFF. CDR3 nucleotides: TGCAGTGCTACTCATACCGGGGAGCTGTTTTTT.

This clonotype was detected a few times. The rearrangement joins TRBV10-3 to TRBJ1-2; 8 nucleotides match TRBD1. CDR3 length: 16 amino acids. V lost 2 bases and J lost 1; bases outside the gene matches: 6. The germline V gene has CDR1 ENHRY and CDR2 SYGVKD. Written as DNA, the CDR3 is TGTGCCATCAGTGAGACCGGGACAGGAAATAACTATGGCTACACCTTC. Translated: CAISETGTGNNYGYTF.

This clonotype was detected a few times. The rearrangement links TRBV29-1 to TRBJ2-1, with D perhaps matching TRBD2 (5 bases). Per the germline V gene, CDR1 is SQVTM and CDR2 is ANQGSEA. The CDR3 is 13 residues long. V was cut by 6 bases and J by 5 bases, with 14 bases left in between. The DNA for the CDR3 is TGCAGCGTAGGCCGGGGAAGAAACAATGAGCAGTTCTTC. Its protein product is CSVGRGRNNEQFF.

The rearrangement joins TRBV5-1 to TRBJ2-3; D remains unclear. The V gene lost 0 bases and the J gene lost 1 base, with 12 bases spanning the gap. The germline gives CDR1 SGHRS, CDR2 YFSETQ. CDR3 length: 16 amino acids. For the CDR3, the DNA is TGCGCCAGCAGCTTGGGCCCGGTCCAGGGCACAGATACGCAGTATTTT. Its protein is CASSLGPVQGTDTQYF.

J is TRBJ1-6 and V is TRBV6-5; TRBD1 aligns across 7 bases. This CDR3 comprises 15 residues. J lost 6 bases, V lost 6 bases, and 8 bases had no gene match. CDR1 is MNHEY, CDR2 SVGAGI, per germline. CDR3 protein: CASSNPGGGNSPLHF. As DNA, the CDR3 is TGTGCCAGCAGCAACCCAGGGGGTGGTAATTCACCCCTCCACTTT.

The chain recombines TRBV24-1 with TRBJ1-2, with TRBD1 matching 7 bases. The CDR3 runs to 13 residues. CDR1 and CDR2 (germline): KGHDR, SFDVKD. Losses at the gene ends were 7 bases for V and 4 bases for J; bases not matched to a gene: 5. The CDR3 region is CATSSGQIYGYTF. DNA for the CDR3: TGTGCCACCAGCTCGGGACAGATCTATGGCTACACCTTC.

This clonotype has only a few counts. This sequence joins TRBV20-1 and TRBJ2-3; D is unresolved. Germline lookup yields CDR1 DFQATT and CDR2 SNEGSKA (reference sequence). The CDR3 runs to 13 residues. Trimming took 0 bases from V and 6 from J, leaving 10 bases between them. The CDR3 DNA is TGCAGTGCTAGAGATACCGCCGGGGATACGCAGTATTTT. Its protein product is CSARDTAGDTQYF.

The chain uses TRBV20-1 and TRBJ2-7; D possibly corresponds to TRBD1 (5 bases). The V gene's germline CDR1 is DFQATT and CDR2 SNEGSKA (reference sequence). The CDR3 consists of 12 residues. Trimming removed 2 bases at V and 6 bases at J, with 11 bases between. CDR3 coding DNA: TGCAGTGCTAGATTTGACAGTCGCGAGCAGTACTTC. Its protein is CSARFDSREQYF.

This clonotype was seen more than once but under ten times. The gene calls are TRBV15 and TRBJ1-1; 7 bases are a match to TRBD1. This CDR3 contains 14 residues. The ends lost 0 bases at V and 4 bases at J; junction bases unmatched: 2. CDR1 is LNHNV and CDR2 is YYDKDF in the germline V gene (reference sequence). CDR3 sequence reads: CATSREQGVTEAFF. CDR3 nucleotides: TGTGCCACCAGCAGAGAGCAGGGGGTCACTGAAGCTTTCTTT.

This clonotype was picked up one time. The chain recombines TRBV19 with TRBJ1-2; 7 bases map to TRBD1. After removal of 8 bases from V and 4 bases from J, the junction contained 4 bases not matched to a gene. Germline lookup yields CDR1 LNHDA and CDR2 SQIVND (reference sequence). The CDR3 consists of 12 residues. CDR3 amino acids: CASSQGLYGYTF. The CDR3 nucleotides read TGTGCCAGTTCACAGGGGCTCTATGGCTACACCTTC.